This entry lists 26 T cell receptor beta chains sequenced from one sample in a study of blood T cell repertoires in COVID-19. This table comes from immunoSEQ multiplex PCR, and its TCRdb copy is limited to in-frame clones, with some not included. The data contain some 52,000 clones, over 75% of them singletons. The sample consisted of peripheral blood. The receptor set was obtained from a human donor with active COVID-19. The donor label of this sample is uncertain.

This sequence joins TRBV19 and TRBJ1-2; 7 nucleotides match TRBD1. The V and J ends lost 10 bases and 5 bases, in that order; junction bases with no gene match: 10. Germline V gives CDR1 LNHDA, CDR2 SQIVND (reference sequence). The length of the CDR3 is 13 residues. This chain's CDR3 is CAIQNRDSYGYTF. As DNA, the CDR3 is TGTGCCATACAAAACCGGGACAGTTATGGCTACACCTTC.

This clone has just one count. The V and J genes are TRBV7-9 and TRBJ2-6, with a tentative D call TRBD2 (6 bases). Trimming cost V 9 bases and J 4 bases, with 13 bases left between them. The germline V gene encodes CDR1 SEHNR and CDR2 FQNEAQ (reference sequence). The CDR3 is 14 amino acids. CDR3 nucleotide sequence: TGTGCCAGTTCAGGCGGGGCCGGGGCCAACGTCCTGACTTTC. It specifies CASSGGAGANVLTF.

This chain uses TRBV5-4 with TRBJ1-1; D possibly corresponds to TRBD1 (5 bases). The germline CDR1 and CDR2 sequences are SGHNT and YYREEE (reference sequence). V was shortened by 4 bases and J by 11 bases, with 27 bases between the two germline ends. The CDR3 runs 16 residues. CDR3 protein: CASSQGLSGLRTSAFF. The CDR3 DNA sequence: TGTGCCAGCAGCCAAGGACTGTCGGGACTCCGAACATCGGCTTTCTTT.

The V call is TRBV5-4, the J call TRBJ2-2, with D perhaps TRBD1 (6 bases). Deletions cut 0 bases from V and 1 base from J, with 10 bases between. CDR3 length: 16 residues. CDR1 is SGHNT and CDR2 is YYREEE in the germline V gene (reference sequence). The DNA for the CDR3 is TGTGCCAGCAGCTTGGCTGAACAGGGGAACACCGGGGAGCTGTTTTTT. This sequence encodes CASSLAEQGNTGELFF.

The chain is built from TRBV7-2 and TRBJ2-1, with unresolved D. Germline CDR1 reads SGHTA; CDR2 reads FQGNSA. The CDR3 is 13 residues long. The V and J ends lost 5 bases and 6 bases respectively, with 11 bases between them. In nucleotides, the CDR3 is TGTGCCAGCAGCATCCCGGCGGCCAATGAGCAGTTCTTC. This encodes CASSIPAANEQFF.

The rearrangement uses TRBV29-1 and TRBJ1-2; D possibly corresponds to TRBD1 (6 bases). This CDR3 contains 13 residues. V was trimmed by 4 bases and J by 8 bases, leaving 17 bases between them. Per germline, CDR1 SQVTM and CDR2 ANQGSEA. The CDR3 nucleotides are TGCAGCGTTGTCCCATCAACAGGGCCCGGCTACACCTTC. Its translation: CSVVPSTGPGYTF.

The J gene is TRBJ1-1, the V gene TRBV6-5; D remains unclear. CDR1 MNHEY and CDR2 SVGAGI come from the germline V gene. The length of the CDR3 is 15 residues. V dropped 0 bases and J dropped 4 bases, with 12 bases sitting between them. Here the CDR3 reads CASSYSIVVGTEAFF. The CDR3 DNA follows: TGTGCCAGCAGTTACTCGATTGTAGTCGGCACTGAAGCTTTCTTT.

This chain uses TRBV27 with TRBJ1-1; 7 nucleotides agree with TRBD1. From germline, CDR1 is MNHEY and CDR2 SMNVEV (reference sequence). The CDR3 sequence is 14 residues long. The V and J ends lost 5 bases and 4 bases, in that order; junction bases with no gene match: 7. The CDR3 nucleotides are TGTGCCAGCAGTCCACAGGGGAGCCGCACTGAAGCTTTCTTT. As protein: CASSPQGSRTEAFF.

The rearrangement uses TRBV6-2 or TRBV6-3 and TRBJ1-6; D gene uncertain. This CDR3 is 17 amino acids long. V was pared by 0 bases and J by 7 bases, with 16 bases between. Looked up from germline, CDR1 is MNHEY and CDR2 is SVGEGT. CDR3 nucleotide sequence: TGTGCCAGCAGTTACTCGAGACAACTCCGGCAAAATTCACCCCTCCACTTT. Protein sequence: CASSYSRQLRQNSPLHF.

The table lists this clone with a count of one. The rearrangement joins TRBV4-2 to TRBJ1-1; D is possibly TRBD1 (6 bases). Trimming took off 1 base at V and 0 bases at J, with 9 bases between the two ends. This CDR3 has 15 amino acids. Per the germline V gene, CDR1 is LGHNA and CDR2 is YNFKEQ. CDR3 nucleotide sequence: TGTGCCAGCAGCCAAGTTGACAGGATGAACACTGAAGCTTTCTTT. Its protein product is CASSQVDRMNTEAFF.

V gene TRBV7-2 combines with J gene TRBJ2-5; 7 bases are a match to TRBD1. The CDR3 has 13 residues. With 5 bases clipped from V and 4 bases from J, the junction kept 4 bases outside the gene matches. Germline values: CDR1 SGHTA, CDR2 FQGNSA. Here the CDR3 reads CASSQGVLETQYF. The CDR3, as DNA: TGTGCCAGCAGCCAGGGGGTATTAGAGACCCAGTACTTC.

The rearrangement joins TRBV5-5 to TRBJ1-2; D uncertain. V was cut by 0 bases and J by 12 bases, with 18 bases left in between. Germline-derived CDR1 and CDR2 are SGHKS and YYEKEE (reference sequence). This CDR3 has 14 amino acids. DNA for the CDR3: TGTGCCAGCAGCTTGGTTACCCTAAGAGCTCGCAACACCTTC. This sequence encodes CASSLVTLRARNTF.

This clone was seen just once. The chain combines TRBV9 with TRBJ1-5; 9 nucleotides agree with TRBD1. The CDR3 has 15 residues. Germline lookup yields CDR1 SGDLS and CDR2 YYNGEE. With V trimmed by 5 bases and J by 2 bases, 5 bases remained unmatched. DNA for the CDR3: TGTGCCAGCAGTCAGACAGGGGGAGGCAATCAGCCCCAGCATTTT. Its protein is CASSQTGGGNQPQHF.

The V call is TRBV7-3, the J call TRBJ1-2; D remains unclear. This CDR3 region has 14 residues. Deletions cut 2 bases from V and 6 bases from J, with 13 bases between. CDR1 and CDR2 from the germline V gene are SGHTA and FQGTGA. Here the CDR3 reads CASSLLPSIDGYTF. The CDR3 DNA reads as TGTGCCAGCAGCTTACTCCCATCAATAGATGGCTACACCTTC.

This clone was recorded once. In DNA, the CDR3 is TGTGCTAGTGGTCCCCCCCAGGGTGTCTACAATGAGCAGTTCTTC. It encodes CASGPPQGVYNEQFF. The chain joins TRBV12-5 to TRBJ2-1, with TRBD1 as a possible D gene (5 bases). Germline CDR1 is LGHNT and CDR2 is FRNRAP. Trimming removed 5 bases at V and 3 bases at J, with 14 bases between. This CDR3 region has 15 residues.

The gene calls are TRBV19 and TRBJ1-2; the D gene is possibly TRBD1 (6 bases). Trimming shortened V by 4 bases and J by 8 bases, and 20 bases separated the two germline ends. Germline assignment: CDR1 LNHDA and CDR2 SQIVND (reference sequence). CDR3 length: 15 amino acids. The CDR3 sequence: CASSTGPGQGMGYTF. The CDR3 DNA sequence: TGTGCCAGTAGTACCGGCCCGGGACAAGGTATGGGCTACACCTTC.

The V and J genes are TRBV21-1 and TRBJ1-2; TRBD1 reflects the table's D call only, with no check against the DNA. TRBV21-1 has pseudogene status. The CDR3 consists of 16 residues. The DNA for the CDR3 is TGTGCCAGCAGCAAAGTCGGACAGGGGGTAATCTATGGCTACACCTTC. It specifies CASSKVGQGVIYGYTF.

The rearrangement links TRBV13 to TRBJ2-3, with D uncertain. Germline V gives CDR1 PRHDT, CDR2 FYEKMQ (reference sequence). V was clipped by 5 bases and J by 2 bases, with 5 bases between them. The CDR3 is 12 amino acids. The CDR3 DNA reads as TGTGCCAGCAGCATAAACACAGATACGCAGTATTTT. This sequence encodes CASSINTDTQYF.

The chain uses TRBV3-1 (or the pseudogene TRBV3-2) and TRBJ2-7; D call uncertain. The CDR3 has 9 residues. CDR1 LGHDT and CDR2 YNNKEL come from the germline V gene (reference sequence). V gave up 7 bases and J gave up 4 bases, with 2 bases separating them. This CDR3 reads CASTYEQYF. CDR3 DNA sequence: TGTGCCAGCACGTACGAGCAGTACTTC.

This clone occurred a few times. The chain employs TRBV19 and TRBJ1-2, with D tentatively TRBD1 (5 bases). Germline V gene sequence: CDR1 LNHDA, CDR2 SQIVND (reference sequence). The CDR3 length is 15 residues. V lost 3 bases and J lost 5, with 16 bases in between. The CDR3 region has the DNA TGTGCCAGTAGTATTGTGGGGCGTATCACGTATGGCTACACCTTC. Translating gives CASSIVGRITYGYTF.

This clone was detected only once. The CDR3 region is CASSYGTGVDEQYF. CDR3 DNA sequence: TGTGCCAGCAGCTACGGGACAGGGGTAGACGAGCAGTACTTC. This chain links TRBV5-4 with TRBJ2-7; 10 bases match TRBD1. This CDR3 is built from 14 residues. The J segment lost 5 bases and the V segment lost 3 bases, leaving 5 bases of the junction unmatched. CDR1 and CDR2 from the germline V gene are SGHNT and YYREEE (reference sequence).

The chain links TRBV16 to TRBJ2-5; 7 bases are a match to TRBD2. Germline V gene data show CDR1 as KGHSY and CDR2 as FQNENV. The CDR3 has 19 residues. After removal of 3 bases from V and 0 bases from J, the junction contained 16 bases not matched to a gene. The CDR3 loop is CASSHDTSGTTSYQETQYF. The CDR3 coding sequence is TGTGCCAGCAGCCACGACACCTCCGGGACTACCTCTTACCAAGAGACCCAGTACTTC.

This chain uses TRBV6-2 or TRBV6-3 with TRBJ1-1; maybe TRBD1 (6 bases). Germline CDR1 is MNHEY and CDR2 is SVGEGT. The CDR3 length is 15 residues. V lost 2 bases and J lost 5, with 15 bases in between. The CDR3 DNA is TGTGCCAGCAGTTACGGTAGTAAGGGGGGGACTGAAGCTTTCTTT. Protein: CASSYGSKGGTEAFF.

Only a few counts were recorded for this clone. The chain combines TRBV12-3 or TRBV12-4 with TRBJ1-5; TRBD1 agrees at 7 bases. With 6 bases clipped from V and 7 bases from J, the junction kept 6 bases outside the gene matches. CDR3 size: 13 residues. CDR3 residues: CASSPYRGQPQHF. The CDR3 nucleotides read TGTGCCAGCAGCCCCTACAGGGGCCAGCCCCAGCATTTT.

V and J are TRBV14 and TRBJ2-4; 8 bases agree with TRBD1. After removal of 0 bases from V and 3 bases from J, the junction contained 4 bases not matched to a gene. This CDR3 spans 16 amino acids. Germline CDR1 and CDR2: SGHDN and FVKESK. The DNA for the CDR3 is TGTGCCAGCAGCCAAGAACGAGGACAGGGCAAAAACATTCAGTACTTC. Amino acids: CASSQERGQGKNIQYF.

This chain uses TRBV7-2 with TRBJ2-7, with 7 bases matching TRBD2. In germline, CDR1 is SGHTA, CDR2 FQGNSA. The CDR3 totals 14 residues. Germline trimming cut 5 bases from V and 3 bases from J; bases unmatched to any gene: 7. This CDR3 is CASSPHRGDYEQYF. The CDR3 DNA is TGTGCCAGCAGCCCTCACCGGGGGGACTACGAGCAGTACTTC.